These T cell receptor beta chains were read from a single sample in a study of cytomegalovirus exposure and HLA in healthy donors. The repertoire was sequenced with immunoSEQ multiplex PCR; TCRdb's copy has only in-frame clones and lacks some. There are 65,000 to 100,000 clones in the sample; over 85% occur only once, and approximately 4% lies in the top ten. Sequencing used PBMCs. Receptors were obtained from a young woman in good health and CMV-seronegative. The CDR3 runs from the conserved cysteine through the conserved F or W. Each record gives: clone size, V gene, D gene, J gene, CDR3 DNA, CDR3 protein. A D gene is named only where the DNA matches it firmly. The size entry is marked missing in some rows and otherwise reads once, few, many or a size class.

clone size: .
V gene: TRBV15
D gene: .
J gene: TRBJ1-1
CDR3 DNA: TGTGCCACCAGCAGCCGGAGCTTGATGAACACTGAAGCTTTCTTT
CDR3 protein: CATSSRSLMNTEAFF

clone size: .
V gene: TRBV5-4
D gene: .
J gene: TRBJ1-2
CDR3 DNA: TGTGCCAGCAGCGCGAACGGGGAAAACTATGGCTACACCTTC
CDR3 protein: CASSANGENYGYTF

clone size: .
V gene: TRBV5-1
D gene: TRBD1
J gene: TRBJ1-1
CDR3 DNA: TGCGCCAGGCCTGGACAGGGTTTCACTGAAGCTTTCTTT
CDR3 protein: CARPGQGFTEAFF

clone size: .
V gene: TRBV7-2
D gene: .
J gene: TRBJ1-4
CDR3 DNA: TGTGCCAGCAGCTTAGCGGGGAGGGGGGAGGACGAAAAACTGTTTTTT
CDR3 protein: CASSLAGRGEDEKLFF

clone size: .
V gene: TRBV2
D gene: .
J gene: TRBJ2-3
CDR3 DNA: TGTGCCAGCAGGGCCCAGGGGTCTAGCACAGATACGCAGTATTTT
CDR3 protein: CASRAQGSSTDTQYF

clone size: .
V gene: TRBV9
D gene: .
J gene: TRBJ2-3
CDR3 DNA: TGTGCCAGCAGTCCCCGAGGGGGAACAGATACGCAGTATTTT
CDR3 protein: CASSPRGGTDTQYF

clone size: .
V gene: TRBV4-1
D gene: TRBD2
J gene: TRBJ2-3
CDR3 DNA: TGCGCCAGCAGCCAACTAGCGGGAGGGAGGACAGATACGCAGTATTTT
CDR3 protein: CASSQLAGGRTDTQYF

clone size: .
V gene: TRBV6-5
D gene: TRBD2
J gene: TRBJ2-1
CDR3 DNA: TGTGCCAGCAGACCCGGACTAGCTGGTGAGCAGTTCTTC
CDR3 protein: CASRPGLAGEQFF

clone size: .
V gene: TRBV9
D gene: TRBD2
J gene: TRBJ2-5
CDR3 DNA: TGTGCCAGCAGCGTAGCTGGCGGGGGGGCAGGGGAGACCCAGTACTTC
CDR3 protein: CASSVAGGGAGETQYF

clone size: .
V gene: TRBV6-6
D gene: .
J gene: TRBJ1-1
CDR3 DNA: TGTGCCAGCAAGAGACGATCGGAGGAAGCTTTCTTT
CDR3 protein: CASKRRSEEAFF

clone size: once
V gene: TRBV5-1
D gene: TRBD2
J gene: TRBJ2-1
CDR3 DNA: TGCGCCAGCAGCTTCAGGGATAGCGGGAGTAGGTACAATGAGCAGTTCTTC
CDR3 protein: CASSFRDSGSRYNEQFF

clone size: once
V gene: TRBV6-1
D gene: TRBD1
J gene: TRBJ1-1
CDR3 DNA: TGTGCCAGCAGTGACGAGACAGGGGTTACTGAAGCTTTCTTT
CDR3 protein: CASSDETGVTEAFF

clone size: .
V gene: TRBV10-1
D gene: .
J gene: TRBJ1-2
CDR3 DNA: TGCGCCAGCAGTGACCCCGAAAGAACAGGGATCCCATCTAACTATGGCTACACCTTC
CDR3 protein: CASSDPERTGIPSNYGYTF

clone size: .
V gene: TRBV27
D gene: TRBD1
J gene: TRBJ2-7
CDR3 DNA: TGTGCCAGCAGTTTCTTGGACAGGCGCTACGAGCAGTACTTC
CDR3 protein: CASSFLDRRYEQYF

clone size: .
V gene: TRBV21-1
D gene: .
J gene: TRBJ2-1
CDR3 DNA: TGTGCCAGCAGCAAAGTCAGGCAGCCAACAAGCAGCTCCTACAATGAGCAGTTCTTC
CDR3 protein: CASSKVRQPTSSSYNEQFF

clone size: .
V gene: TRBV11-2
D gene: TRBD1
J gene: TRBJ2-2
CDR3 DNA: TGTGCCAGCAGATCGTACAGGGGACGCACGGATGGGGAGCTGTTTTTT
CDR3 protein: CASRSYRGRTDGELFF

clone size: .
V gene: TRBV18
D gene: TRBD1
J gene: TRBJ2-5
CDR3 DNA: TGTGCCAGCTCACCGTTACAGGGACAGGAAGAGACCCAGTACTTC
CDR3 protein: CASSPLQGQEETQYF

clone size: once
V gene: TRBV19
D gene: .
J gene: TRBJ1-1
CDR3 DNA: TGTGCCAGTACCCCAACGGGTGGAATGAACACTGAAGCTTTCTTT
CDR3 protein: CASTPTGGMNTEAFF

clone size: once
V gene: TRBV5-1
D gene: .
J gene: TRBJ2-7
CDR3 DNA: TGCGCCAGCAGCGAGTCAGGGAACCACGAGCAGTACTTC
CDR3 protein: CASSESGNHEQYF

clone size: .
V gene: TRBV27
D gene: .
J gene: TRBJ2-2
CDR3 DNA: TGTGCCAGCAGTTTTGCGGGGTACACCGGGGAGCTGTTTTTT
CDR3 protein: CASSFAGYTGELFF

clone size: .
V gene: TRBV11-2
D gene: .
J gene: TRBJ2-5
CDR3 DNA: TGTGCCAGCAGCTTGGGCAGACAAGAGACCCAGTACTTC
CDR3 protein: CASSLGRQETQYF

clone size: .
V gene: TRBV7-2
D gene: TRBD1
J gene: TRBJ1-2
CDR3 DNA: TGTGCCAGCAGCCTACAACCGCGGGACAGGGGGCTCTATGGCTACACCTTC
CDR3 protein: CASSLQPRDRGLYGYTF

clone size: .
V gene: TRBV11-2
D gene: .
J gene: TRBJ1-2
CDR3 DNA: TGTGCCAGCAGTCGGGGGGGACGGCTTTATGGCTACACCTTC
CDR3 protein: CASSRGGRLYGYTF

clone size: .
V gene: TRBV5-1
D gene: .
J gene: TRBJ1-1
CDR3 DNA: TGCGCCAGCAGCTTGGCAGGGGTCCCTGAAGCTTTCTTT
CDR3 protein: CASSLAGVPEAFF

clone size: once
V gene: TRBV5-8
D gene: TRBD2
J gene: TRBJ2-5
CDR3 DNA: TGTGCCAGCAGCTTCCCCCGACTAGCGGGGGGAAAAGGAGAGACCCAGTACTTC
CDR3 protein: CASSFPRLAGGKGETQYF

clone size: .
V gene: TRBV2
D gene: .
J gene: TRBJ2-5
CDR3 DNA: TGTGCCAGCCTCCAAGAGACCCAGTACTTC
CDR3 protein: CASLQETQYF

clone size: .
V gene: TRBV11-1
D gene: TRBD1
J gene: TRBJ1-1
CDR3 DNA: TGTGCCAGCAGCGTACTAACAGGGGGAATCACTGAAGCTTTCTTT
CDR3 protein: CASSVLTGGITEAFF

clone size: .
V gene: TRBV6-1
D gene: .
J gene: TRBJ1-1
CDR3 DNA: TGTGCCAGCAGGTCGAGTGGGAGCACTGAAGCTTTCTTT
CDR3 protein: CASRSSGSTEAFF

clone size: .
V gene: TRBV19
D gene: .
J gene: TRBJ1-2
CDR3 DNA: TGTGCCAGTAGTATTGGGAGGGCTGGCTACACCTTC
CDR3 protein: CASSIGRAGYTF